The 5 T cell receptor beta chains presented below share a single source sample, sequenced in a study of technical replicates of blood from a few donors. Data came from immunoSEQ multiplex PCR; TCRdb stores just in-frame clones and leaves some out. The sample has under 70,000 clones; approximately 90% are singletons. Sequenced: PBMCs. Receptors were obtained from a human donor in good health. Some clones in this sample may be carry-over from other donors' samples.

The rearrangement uses TRBV20-1 and TRBJ1-2, with no clear D. Germline lookup yields CDR1 DFQATT and CDR2 SNEGSKA (reference sequence). The CDR3 has 11 amino acids. V was trimmed by 4 bases and J by 2 bases, leaving 5 bases between them. This CDR3 reads CSATGNYGYTF. DNA of the CDR3: TGCAGTGCTACCGGGAACTATGGCTACACCTTC.

This clone occurred once. The rearrangement links TRBV6-1 to TRBJ2-7; a weak D match, TRBD1 (5 bases). This CDR3 has 13 residues. Germline lookup yields CDR1 MNHNS and CDR2 SASEGT. Trimming stripped 5 bases from V and 5 bases from J, with 13 bases between. Here the CDR3 DNA reads TGTGCCAGCAGTCTGGTGGACAACCACGAGCAGTACTTC. Encoded protein: CASSLVDNHEQYF.

The rearrangement links TRBV30 to TRBJ1-1; D perhaps matches TRBD1 (5 bases). Trimming stripped 2 bases from V and 2 bases from J, with 6 bases between. CDR1 is GTSNPN, CDR2 SVGIG, per germline (reference sequence). CDR3 length: 12 residues. This CDR3 reads CAWSQGNTEAFF. The CDR3 DNA reads as TGTGCCTGGAGTCAGGGCAACACTGAAGCTTTCTTT.

Concerning this clone: In the same sample, other DNA sequences code for this CDR3. The chain links TRBV5-1 to TRBJ2-1, with 12 bases aligning to TRBD2. In germline, CDR1 is SGHRS, CDR2 YFSETQ. CDR3 length: 15 residues. The V segment lost 4 bases and the J segment 3 bases; nucleotides outside the gene matches: 2. DNA for the CDR3: TGCGCCAGCAGCCTACTAGCGGGAGGCTACAATGAGCAGTTCTTC. This translates into CASSLLAGGYNEQFF.

This chain connects TRBV4-1 to TRBJ1-2; D is unresolved. This CDR3 contains 17 residues. Germline CDR1 MGHRA, CDR2 YSYEKL. V lost 0 bases and J 4 bases, leaving 18 bases between the germline ends. The CDR3 DNA is TGCGCCAGCAGCCAAGATCGAATGGAGGGCCCCGGCTATGGCTACACCTTC. Its translation: CASSQDRMEGPGYGYTF.